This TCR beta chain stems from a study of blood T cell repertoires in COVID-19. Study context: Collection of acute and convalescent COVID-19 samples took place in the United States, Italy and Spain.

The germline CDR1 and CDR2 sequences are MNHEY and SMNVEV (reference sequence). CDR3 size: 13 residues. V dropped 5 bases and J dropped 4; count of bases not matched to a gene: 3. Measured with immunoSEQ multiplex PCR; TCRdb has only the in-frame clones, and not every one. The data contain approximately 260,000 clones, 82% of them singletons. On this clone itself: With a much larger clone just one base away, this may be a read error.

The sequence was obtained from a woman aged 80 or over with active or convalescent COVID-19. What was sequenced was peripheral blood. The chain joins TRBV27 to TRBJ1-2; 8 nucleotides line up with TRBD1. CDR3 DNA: TGTGCCAGCAGTCCCGGACAGGGCTATGGCTACACCTTC. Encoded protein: CASSPGQGYGYTF.